A single sample gave rise to the 22 T cell receptor beta chains below, sequenced in a study of T cells generated in artificial thymic organoids. The organoids combined MS5 murine stromal cells carrying human DLL1 with human hematopoietic stem and progenitor cells. Organoids were seeded with FACS-purified CD34+CD3- stem and progenitor cells depleted of residual T cells. Reverse primers in the TRAC or TRBC constant regions drove separate semi-nested PCRs for TCRalpha and TCRbeta. TCRdb reanalysed the 5' RACE reads using MiXCR and keeps one entry per CDR3 protein. The sample lists 6,000 to 8,000 distinct CDR3 sequences, 20% to 30% occurring once. Their recognized antigens are unknown. The sequenced sample was naive CD8+ T cells grown in artificial thymic organoids from cord blood stem and progenitor cells. Subset: CD3+TCRalphabeta+CD8SP T cells; for blood, CD45RO-CCR7+ naive CD8+ T cells. These receptors originate from a human donor who gave cord blood stem cells for thymic organoid culture, a cardiac surgery patient who gave postnatal thymus, or a blood donor (not recorded which).

This sequence joins TRBV24-1 and TRBJ1-2, with 7 bases lining up with TRBD1. With 6 bases clipped from V and 1 base from J, the junction kept 28 bases outside the gene matches. The germline V gene has CDR1 KGHDR and CDR2 SFDVKD. The length of the CDR3 is 22 residues. DNA of the CDR3: TGTGCCACCAGTCCTTTTTTACCCCTTCCAGCCGAGGGGGCGGGTCGTAACTATGGCTACACCTTC. Encoded protein: CATSPFLPLPAEGAGRNYGYTF.

The rearrangement links TRBV18 to TRBJ1-3; D is undetermined. V lost 3 bases, J lost 0 bases, and 9 bases lay in between. The germline V gene has CDR1 KGHSH and CDR2 LQKENI. The CDR3 spans 15 residues. CDR3 in amino acids: CASSPPYCSGNTIYF. The CDR3 nucleotides read TGTGCCAGCTCACCCCCCTACTGCTCTGGAAACACCATATATTTT.

This clonotype ranks as medium-sized (0.01 to 0.1%). The chain recombines TRBV5-1 with TRBJ1-1, with a tentative D call TRBD1 (6 bases). The CDR3 runs to 12 residues. CDR1 is SGHRS, CDR2 YFSETQ, per germline. V dropped 3 bases and J dropped 11 bases, with 14 bases sitting between them. CDR3 loop: CASSWGGLPAFF. In nucleotides, the CDR3 is TGCGCCAGCAGCTGGGGGGGCCTTCCCGCTTTCTTT.

By its share, this clonotype is medium-sized. V usage is TRBV4-2 and J usage is TRBJ1-5; D gene ambiguous. The CDR3 has 14 residues. In germline, CDR1 is LGHNA, CDR2 YNFKEQ. V lost 5 bases and J lost 3, with 11 bases in between. CDR3 amino acids: CASSGLGFNQPQHF. The CDR3 bases are TGTGCCAGCAGCGGGCTGGGTTTCAATCAGCCCCAGCATTTT.

The chain carries TRBV5-1 and TRBJ2-6; no definite D call. V was pared by 0 bases and J by 0 bases, with 4 bases between. CDR1 and CDR2 (germline): SGHRS, YFSETQ. CDR3 length: 15 residues. The CDR3 protein is CASSLVFSGANVLTF. DNA for the CDR3: TGCGCCAGCAGCTTGGTATTCTCTGGGGCCAACGTCCTGACTTTC.

The CDR3 sequence: CASSQDRGANEKLFF. As DNA, the CDR3 is TGTGCCAGCAGCCAAGATCGGGGGGCGAATGAAAAACTGTTTTTT. This chain connects TRBV3-1 to TRBJ1-4; a weak D match, TRBD1 (6 bases). This CDR3 contains 15 residues. V shed 0 bases and J shed 5 bases, with 10 bases lying between them. CDR1 and CDR2 (germline): LGHDT, YNNKEL (reference sequence).

This clonotype is labeled medium-sized. The rearrangement joins TRBV5-5 to TRBJ1-1; unclear D gene. The length of the CDR3 is 16 residues. Trimming removed 3 bases at V and 0 bases at J, with 15 bases between. Per germline, CDR1 SGHKS and CDR2 YYEKEE (reference sequence). Here the CDR3 reads CASSSLVRCMNTEAFF. CDR3 bases: TGTGCCAGCAGCTCCCTCGTGCGGTGCATGAACACTGAAGCTTTCTTT. The full variable domain, rest sourced from reference TRBV5-5 and TRBJ1-1, is DAGVTQSPTHLIKTRGQQVTLRCSPISGHKSVSWYQQVLGQGPQFIFQYYEKEERGRGNFPDRFSARQFPNYSSELNVNALLLGDSALYLCASSSLVRCMNTEAFFGQGTRLTVV.

CDR3 sequence: CASSSGQGNQETQYF. CDR3 nucleotide sequence: TGTGCCAGCTCATCGGGACAGGGGAACCAAGAGACCCAGTACTTC. The V call is TRBV18, the J call TRBJ2-5; 10 bases match TRBD1. CDR1 is KGHSH, CDR2 LQKENI, per germline. The junction had 3 bases not matched to a gene; V was cut back by 5 bases and J by 0 bases. The length of the CDR3 is 15 residues. The variable domain in full, completed from reference TRBV18 and TRBJ2-5, reads NAGVMQNPRHLVRRRGQEARLRCSPMKGHSHVYWYRQLPEEGLKFMVYLQKENIIDESGMPKERFSAEFPKEGPSILRIQQVVRGDSAAYFCASSSGQGNQETQYFGPGTRLLVL.

Worth noting for this clonotype: This may stem from a read error, because a much larger clone lies one nucleotide away. The chain employs TRBV6-1 and TRBJ2-7, with D maybe TRBD2 (5 bases). Germline CDR1 and CDR2: MNHNS and SASEGT. The length of the CDR3 is 12 residues. In nucleotides, the CDR3 is TGTGTCAGCAGGCGGGCCTTCTACGAGCAGTACTTC. It codes for CVSRRAFYEQYF.

The J gene is TRBJ2-5, the V gene TRBV19; D might be TRBD2 (5 bases). Per the germline V gene, CDR1 is LNHDA and CDR2 is SQIVND (reference sequence). V was pared by 5 bases and J by 10 bases, with 14 bases between. The CDR3 covers 12 residues. The CDR3 loop is CASSLDSRGQYF. Written as DNA, the CDR3 is TGTGCCAGTAGTCTGGACTCCCGGGGCCAGTACTTC.

The V gene is TRBV21-1, the J gene TRBJ1-1. TRBV21-1 is a pseudogene segment. CDR3 size: 13 residues. The chain's CDR3 is CASSPPEVPEAFF. In DNA form, the CDR3 reads TGTGCCAGCAGCCCCCCAGAGGTCCCCGAAGCTTTCTTT.

Relative to its sample, this clonotype is medium-sized (0.01 to 0.1%). V and J are TRBV5-1 and TRBJ2-1, with D uncertain. Trimming pared 5 bases from V and 2 bases from J, leaving 11 bases between. Germline V lookup: CDR1 SGHRS, CDR2 YFSETQ. This CDR3 region has 14 residues. CDR3 amino acids: CASSRTSTYNEQFF. The CDR3 bases are TGCGCCAGCAGTAGGACGTCTACCTACAATGAGCAGTTCTTC.

This clonotype was counted a few times. A junction end diverges from the germline sequence, so it may reflect a read error. The chain links TRBV4-1 to TRBJ1-3, with no clear D. The CDR3 consists of 18 residues. CDR1 is MGHRA and CDR2 is YSYEKL in the germline V gene. Here the CDR3 DNA reads TGCGCCAGCATCCAAGAAGCCCCCCGGCCTCGGAACGGAAACACCATATATTTT. It encodes CASIQEAPRPRNGNTIYF.

In nucleotides, the CDR3 is TGCGCCAGCAGCTGGGCTCGGGACAGCTTCTACGAGCAGTACTTC. Its translation: CASSWARDSFYEQYF. This chain connects TRBV5-1 to TRBJ2-7, with 7 bases matching TRBD1. Germline CDR1 SGHRS, CDR2 YFSETQ. Trimming at V came to 3 bases and at J to 3 bases, leaving 9 bases not matched to a gene. This CDR3 has 15 residues.

This clonotype appeared a few times. This sequence joins TRBV4-3 and TRBJ2-3, with 9 bases matching TRBD1. Germline-derived CDR1 and CDR2 are LGHNA and YSLEER. CDR3 length: 14 residues. Trimming took 4 bases from V and 5 from J; bases not matched to a gene: 4. As DNA, the CDR3 is TGCGCCAGCAGCCCGGGACAGGGCGGAGATACGCAGTATTTT. It is translated as CASSPGQGGDTQYF.

The chain recombines TRBV3-1 with TRBJ2-3; 12 bases agree with TRBD2. The CDR3 is 16 residues long. Germline values: CDR1 LGHDT, CDR2 YNNKEL (reference sequence). The V segment lost 5 bases and the J segment 3 bases; nucleotides outside the gene matches: 6. In nucleotides, the CDR3 is TGTGCCAGCAGCGCTAGACTAGCGGGGGCGACAGATACGCAGTATTTT. This gives the protein CASSARLAGATDTQYF.

The V gene is TRBV7-2, the J gene TRBJ2-7; D call uncertain. CDR1 is SGHTA and CDR2 is FQGNSA in the germline V gene. The CDR3 is 16 amino acids. Deletions cut 5 bases from V and 0 bases from J, with 17 bases between. The CDR3 DNA is TGTGCCAGCAGCCAGAAGTGCCCTTCAAGCTCCTACGAGCAGTACTTC. Translated: CASSQKCPSSSYEQYF.

This clonotype occurred a few times. This sequence joins TRBV15 and TRBJ2-1, with D tentatively TRBD2 (7 bases). Trimming pared 4 bases from V and 8 bases from J, leaving 21 bases between. Germline-derived CDR1 and CDR2 are LNHNV and YYDKDF (reference sequence). This CDR3 has 16 amino acids. The CDR3 region is CATSTRGGAIVDEQFF. Here the CDR3 DNA reads TGTGCCACCAGCACGAGAGGGGGGGCCATCGTGGATGAGCAGTTCTTC.

The chain has TRBV6-2 or TRBV6-3 and TRBJ2-7, with 8 positions matching TRBD1. V trimming: 7 bases; J trimming: 2 bases; junction bases outside the gene matches: 7. The CDR3 has 14 amino acids. Per germline, CDR1 MNHEY and CDR2 SVGEGT. The CDR3 DNA reads as TGTGCCAGCACCTTCGGGACAGGAGCCTACGAGCAGTACTTC. Its translation: CASTFGTGAYEQYF.

V usage is TRBV9 and J usage is TRBJ2-4; D may be TRBD1 (5 bases). Germline values: CDR1 SGDLS, CDR2 YYNGEE. The CDR3 runs to 16 residues. Trimming took off 0 bases at V and 0 bases at J, with 10 bases between the two ends. CDR3 loop: CASSVGDRKAKNIQYF. The CDR3 DNA follows: TGTGCCAGCAGCGTAGGCGACAGAAAAGCCAAAAACATTCAGTACTTC.

By proportion, this clonotype is medium-sized. V is TRBV5-5 and J is TRBJ2-1; possible D gene TRBD1, 5 bases. The CDR3 covers 15 residues. Germline CDR1 and CDR2: SGHKS and YYEKEE (reference sequence). The V end was cut by 1 base, the J end by 11 bases, with 19 bases between. The DNA of the CDR3 is TGTGCCAGCAGCTTGTGTCAGGGCAGGTCGTTTCAGCAGTTCTTC. The encoded protein is CASSLCQGRSFQQFF.

This clonotype ranks as medium-sized. Here the CDR3 reads CAIRQGRRDEQFF. CDR3 in DNA: TGTGCCATACGCCAGGGGAGGAGGGATGAGCAGTTCTTC. This chain connects TRBV10-3 to TRBJ2-1; the D call may be TRBD1 or TRBD2 (6 bases each). Trimming left V 9 bases short and J 8 bases short, with 17 bases between. The CDR3 has 13 amino acids. From germline, CDR1 is ENHRY and CDR2 SYGVKD.